The clone carrying this T cell receptor (beta chain) has only a few counts. Its specificity is unknown. The ends were cut back, 4 bases at V and 7 bases at J, with 8 bases in the middle. The CDR3 has 12 amino acids. CDR1 MGHRA and CDR2 YSYEKL come from the germline V gene. TCRdb fed the reads into MiXCR, producing one record per CDR3 protein. Here the sample spans around 430,000 distinct CDR3 sequences, roughly 46% being singletons. These data originate in a study of T cell repertoires in cytomegalovirus infection. In the study overall: It was recently identified HLA-C-restricted and well-studied HLA-B-restricted CMV epitopes that the study used. CMV infection together with matching HLA type was indicated by public TCR beta signatures.

Study-wide results and limits: Clonotypes of TCR beta that were HLA-C-restricted and CMV-specific dominated the ex vivo response. Cumulative public TCR beta family frequency identified carriers of CMV plus the relevant HLA.

This chain links TRBV4-1 with TRBJ2-1, with D unresolved. The sample was cultured PBMCs, taken from culture after CMV antigen stimulation. The sequence was collected from a human donor in good health (CMV status not recorded). Some clones in this sample may be carry-over from other donors' samples. CDR3 sequence reads: CASSLYPNEQFF. CDR3 DNA: TGCGCCAGCAGCCTCTATCCGAATGAGCAGTTCTTC.